The 10 T cell receptor beta chains reported below all come from one sample, sequenced in a study of CD8+ T cells in alopecia areata. Sequencing templates came from extracted RNA that was reverse transcribed into cDNA. The assay was immunoSEQ multiplex PCR, and TCRdb's table has in-frame clones only and misses some. The data show 200,000 to 250,000 clones, more than 30% seen once. The treatment here: oral pan-JAK inhibitor, 5-10 mg twice daily. The source material was CD4+ T cells sorted from blood, sampled between weeks 30 and 35, from a patient treated with tofacitinib. The receptors shown here come from a human donor with alopecia areata.

This rearrangement joins TRBV13 to TRBJ2-1, with TRBD2 matching over 9 bases. CDR3 length: 15 residues. Germline V gene lookup returns CDR1 PRHDT and CDR2 FYEKMQ (reference sequence). V gave up 1 base and J gave up 7 bases; unmatched junction bases: 5. CDR3 region: CASSLVAGVGNEQFF. CDR3 nucleotide sequence: TGTGCCAGCAGCTTAGTAGCGGGAGTTGGGAATGAGCAGTTCTTC.

The chain recombines TRBV5-1 with TRBJ2-1, with a tentative D call TRBD2 (6 bases). V shed 7 bases and J shed 0 bases, with 14 bases lying between them. This CDR3 has 15 amino acids. The germline V gene encodes CDR1 SGHRS and CDR2 YFSETQ. In DNA form, the CDR3 reads TGCGCCAGCTATTCGGGACTTAGCTCCTACAATGAGCAGTTCTTC. Its translation is CASYSGLSSYNEQFF.

J is TRBJ1-2 and V is TRBV30, with TRBD1 as a possible D gene (5 bases). In germline, CDR1 is GTSNPN, CDR2 SVGIG (reference sequence). V was cut by 3 bases and J by 2 bases, with 10 bases left in between. The length of the CDR3 is 13 residues. CDR3 sequence: CAWSGDGNYGYTF. CDR3 sequence (DNA): TGTGCCTGGAGCGGGGACGGAAACTATGGCTACACCTTC.

Details on this clone: This CDR3 is also generated by other DNA sequences in the sample. The J gene is TRBJ2-3, the V gene TRBV19, with D perhaps matching TRBD1 (6 bases). Trimming took 5 bases from V and 1 from J, leaving 7 bases between them. The CDR3 length is 13 residues. Germline CDR1 LNHDA, CDR2 SQIVND (reference sequence). The CDR3 sequence: CASSEGGTDTQYF. CDR3 in DNA: TGTGCCAGTAGTGAGGGGGGCACAGATACGCAGTATTTT.

The chain uses TRBV19 and TRBJ1-2; no definite D call. Germline V gives CDR1 LNHDA, CDR2 SQIVND (reference sequence). This CDR3 is built from 15 residues. V was shortened by 4 bases and J by 1 base, with 13 bases between the two germline ends. CDR3 DNA: TGTGCCAGTAGTAACCTCCTCTGGGGTAACTATGGCTACACCTTC. This translates into CASSNLLWGNYGYTF.

The chain links TRBV6-6 to TRBJ1-4, with D possibly matching TRBD1 (5 bases). The CDR3 is made up of 16 amino acids. The germline CDR1 and CDR2 sequences are MNHNY and SVGAGI (reference sequence). V was pared by 2 bases and J by 7 bases, with 17 bases between. The CDR3 sequence: CASSYPPGRGIEKLFF. The CDR3 bases are TGTGCCAGCAGTTACCCGCCGGGACGGGGAATTGAAAAACTGTTTTTT.

The chain links TRBV4-1 to TRBJ2-1; perhaps TRBD2 as D (5 bases). The CDR3 totals 19 residues. Deletions cut 4 bases from V and 0 bases from J, with 22 bases between. From germline, CDR1 is MGHRA and CDR2 YSYEKL. Here the CDR3 reads CASSRLNPGQVSSYNEQFF. CDR3 bases: TGCGCCAGCAGCCGACTAAATCCCGGGCAGGTCAGCTCCTACAATGAGCAGTTCTTC.

This clone was seen once. The V and J genes are TRBV5-1 and TRBJ2-7, with 10 bases matching TRBD2. Germline CDR1 and CDR2: SGHRS and YFSETQ. This CDR3 comprises 16 residues. V dropped 1 base and J dropped 1; count of bases not matched to a gene: 5. The CDR3 here is CASSLPLAGVSYEQYF. Here the CDR3 DNA reads TGCGCCAGCAGCTTGCCGCTAGCGGGAGTTTCCTACGAGCAGTACTTC.

This rearrangement joins TRBV9 to TRBJ1-1; 9 bases fit TRBD1. The CDR3 has 14 amino acids. The ends lost 5 bases at V and 1 base at J; junction bases unmatched: 3. Germline V lookup: CDR1 SGDLS, CDR2 YYNGEE. The CDR3 DNA reads as TGTGCCAGCAGGCCACAGGGGGCGAACACTGAAGCTTTCTTT. Residues: CASRPQGANTEAFF.

V is TRBV4-1 and J is TRBJ2-1; D is unclear. Trimming left V 2 bases short and J 4 bases short, with 0 bases between. In germline, CDR1 is MGHRA, CDR2 YSYEKL. The CDR3 consists of 11 residues. CDR3 region: CASSQYNEQFF. CDR3 DNA: TGCGCCAGCAGCCAATACAATGAGCAGTTCTTC.